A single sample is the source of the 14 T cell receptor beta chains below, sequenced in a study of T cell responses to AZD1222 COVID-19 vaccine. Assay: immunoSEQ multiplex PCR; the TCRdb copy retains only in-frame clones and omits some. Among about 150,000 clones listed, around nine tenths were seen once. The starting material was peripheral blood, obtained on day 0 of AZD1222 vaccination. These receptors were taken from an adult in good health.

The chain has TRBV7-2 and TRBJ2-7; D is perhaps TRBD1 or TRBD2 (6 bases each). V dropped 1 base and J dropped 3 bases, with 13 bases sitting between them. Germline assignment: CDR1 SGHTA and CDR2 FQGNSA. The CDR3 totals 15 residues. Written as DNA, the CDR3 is TGTGCCAGCAGCTTAGGGTCAGGGGAGGACTACGAGCAGTACTTC. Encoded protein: CASSLGSGEDYEQYF.

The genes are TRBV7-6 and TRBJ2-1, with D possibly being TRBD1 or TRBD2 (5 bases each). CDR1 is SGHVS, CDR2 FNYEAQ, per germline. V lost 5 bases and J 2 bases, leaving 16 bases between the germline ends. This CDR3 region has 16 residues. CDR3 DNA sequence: TGTGCCAGCAGCACACGGGACGAAGGAACCTACAATGAGCAGTTCTTC. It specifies CASSTRDEGTYNEQFF.

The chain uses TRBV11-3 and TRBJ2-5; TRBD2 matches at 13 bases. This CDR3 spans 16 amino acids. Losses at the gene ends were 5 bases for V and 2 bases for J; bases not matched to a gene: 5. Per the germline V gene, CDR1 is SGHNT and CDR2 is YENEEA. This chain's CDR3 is CASSPGTSGMQETQYF. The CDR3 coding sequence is TGTGCCAGCAGCCCCGGGACTAGCGGGATGCAAGAGACCCAGTACTTC.

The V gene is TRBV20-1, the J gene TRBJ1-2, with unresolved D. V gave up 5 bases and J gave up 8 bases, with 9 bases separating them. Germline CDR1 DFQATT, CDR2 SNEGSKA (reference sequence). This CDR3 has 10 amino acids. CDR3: CSADGPGYTF. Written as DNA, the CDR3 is TGCAGTGCTGACGGACCAGGCTACACCTTC.

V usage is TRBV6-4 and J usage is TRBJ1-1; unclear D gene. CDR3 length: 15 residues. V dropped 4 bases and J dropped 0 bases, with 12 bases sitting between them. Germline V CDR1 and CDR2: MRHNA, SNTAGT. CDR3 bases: TGTGCCAGCAGTGGGAACATATATATGAACACTGAAGCTTTCTTT. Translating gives CASSGNIYMNTEAFF.

The CDR3 region is CSASWQLNTEAFF. The CDR3 coding sequence is TGCAGTGCTAGTTGGCAACTGAACACTGAAGCTTTCTTT. The J gene is TRBJ1-1, the V gene TRBV20-1; D gene uncertain. This CDR3 contains 13 residues. V was pared by 3 bases and J by 0 bases, with 8 bases between. CDR1 is DFQATT and CDR2 is SNEGSKA in the germline V gene (reference sequence).

The CDR3 protein is CAMSNQGREQYF. The CDR3 coding sequence is TGTGCCATGTCGAACCAGGGGAGGGAGCAGTACTTC. This chain uses TRBV10-3 with TRBJ2-7; D could derive from TRBD1 or TRBD2 (6 bases each). Looked up from germline, CDR1 is ENHRY and CDR2 is SYGVKD. There are 12 residues in the CDR3. The ends were cut back, 9 bases at V and 7 bases at J, with 16 bases in the middle.

The CDR3, as DNA: TGTGCCAGCAGTCTCCGGGGCCTCGAGCAGTACTTC. This translates into CASSLRGLEQYF. This chain connects TRBV28 to TRBJ2-7, with D possibly called TRBD1 or TRBD2 (5 bases each). This CDR3 spans 12 amino acids. Trimming took off 5 bases at V and 6 bases at J, with 11 bases between the two ends. Germline V gene lookup returns CDR1 MDHEN and CDR2 SYDVKM.

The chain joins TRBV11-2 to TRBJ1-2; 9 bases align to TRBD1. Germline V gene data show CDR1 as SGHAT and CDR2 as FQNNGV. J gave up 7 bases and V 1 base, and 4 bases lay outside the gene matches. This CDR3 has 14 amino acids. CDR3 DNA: TGTGCCAGCAGCTTAGTGGGGACAGGGTTTGGCTACACCTTC. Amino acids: CASSLVGTGFGYTF. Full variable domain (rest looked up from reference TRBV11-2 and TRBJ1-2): EAGVAQSPRYKIIEKRQSVAFWCNPISGHATLYWYQQILGQGPKLLIQFQNNGVVDDSQLPKDRFSAERLKGVDSTLKIQPAKLEDSAVYLCASSLVGTGFGYTFGSGTRLTVV.

The CDR3 is CASSPGGPTDTQYF. CDR3 sequence (DNA): TGTGCCAGCTCACCGGGAGGGCCTACAGATACGCAGTATTTT. V gene TRBV18 combines with J gene TRBJ2-3; 7 bases match TRBD2. Unmatched junction bases numbered 3, after V lost 3 bases and J lost 3 bases. This CDR3 has 14 residues. Per germline, CDR1 KGHSH and CDR2 LQKENI.

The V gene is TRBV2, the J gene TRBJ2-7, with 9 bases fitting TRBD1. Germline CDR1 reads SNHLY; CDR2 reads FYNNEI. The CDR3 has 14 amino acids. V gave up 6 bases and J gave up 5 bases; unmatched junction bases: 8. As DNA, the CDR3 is TGTGCCAGCAGGGACACCGGGACAGGGAACGAGCAGTACTTC. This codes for CASRDTGTGNEQYF.

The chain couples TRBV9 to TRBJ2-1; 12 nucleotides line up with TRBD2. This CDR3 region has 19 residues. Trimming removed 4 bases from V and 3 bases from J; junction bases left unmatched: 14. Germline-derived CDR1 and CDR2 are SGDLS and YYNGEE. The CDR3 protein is CASSLGGGGLAGLYNEQFF. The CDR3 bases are TGTGCCAGCAGCCTAGGGGGGGGAGGACTAGCGGGACTCTACAATGAGCAGTTCTTC.

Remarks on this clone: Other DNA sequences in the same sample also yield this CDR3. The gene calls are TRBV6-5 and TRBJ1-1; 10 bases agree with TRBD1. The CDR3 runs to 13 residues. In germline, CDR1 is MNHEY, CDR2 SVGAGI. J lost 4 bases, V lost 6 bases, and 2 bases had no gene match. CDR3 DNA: TGTGCCAGCAGAAGACAGGGGGCCACTGAAGCTTTCTTT. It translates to CASRRQGATEAFF.

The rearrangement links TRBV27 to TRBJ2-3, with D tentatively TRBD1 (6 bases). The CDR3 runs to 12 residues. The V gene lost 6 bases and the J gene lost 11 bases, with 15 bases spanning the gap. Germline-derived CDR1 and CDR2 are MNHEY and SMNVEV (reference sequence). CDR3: CASSYSGTRQYF. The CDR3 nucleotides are TGTGCCAGCAGCTATTCCGGGACACGGCAGTATTTT.